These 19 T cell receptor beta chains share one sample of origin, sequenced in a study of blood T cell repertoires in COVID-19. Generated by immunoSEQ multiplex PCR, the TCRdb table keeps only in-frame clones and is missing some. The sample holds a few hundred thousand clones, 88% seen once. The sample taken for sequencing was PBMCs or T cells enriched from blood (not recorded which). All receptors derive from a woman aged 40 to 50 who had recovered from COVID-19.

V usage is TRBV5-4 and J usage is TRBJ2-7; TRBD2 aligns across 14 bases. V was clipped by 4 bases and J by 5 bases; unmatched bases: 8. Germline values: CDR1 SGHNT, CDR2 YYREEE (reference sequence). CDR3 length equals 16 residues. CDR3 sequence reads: CASSGRLAGGPHEQYF. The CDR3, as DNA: TGTGCCAGCAGCGGGCGACTAGCGGGAGGGCCCCACGAGCAGTACTTC.

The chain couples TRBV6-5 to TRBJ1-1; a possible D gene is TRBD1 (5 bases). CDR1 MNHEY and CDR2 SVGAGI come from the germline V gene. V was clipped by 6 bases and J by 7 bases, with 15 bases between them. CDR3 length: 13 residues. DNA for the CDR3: TGTGCCAGCAGGTCCGGGACTCAACGTGAAGCTTTCTTT. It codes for CASRSGTQREAFF.

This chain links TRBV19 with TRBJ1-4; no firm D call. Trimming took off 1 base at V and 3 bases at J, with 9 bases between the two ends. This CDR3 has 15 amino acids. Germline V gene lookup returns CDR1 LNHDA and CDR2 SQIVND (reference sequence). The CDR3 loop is CASSIVRAANEKLFF. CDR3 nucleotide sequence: TGTGCCAGTAGTATAGTGAGGGCAGCTAATGAAAAACTGTTTTTT.

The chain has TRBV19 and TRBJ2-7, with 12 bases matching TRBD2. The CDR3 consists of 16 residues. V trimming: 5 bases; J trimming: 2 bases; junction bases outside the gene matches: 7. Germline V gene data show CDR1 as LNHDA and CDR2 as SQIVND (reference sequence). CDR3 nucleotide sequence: TGTGCCAGTAGTCCCCGGACTAGCGGGAAGGCCTACGAGCAGTACTTC. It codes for CASSPRTSGKAYEQYF.

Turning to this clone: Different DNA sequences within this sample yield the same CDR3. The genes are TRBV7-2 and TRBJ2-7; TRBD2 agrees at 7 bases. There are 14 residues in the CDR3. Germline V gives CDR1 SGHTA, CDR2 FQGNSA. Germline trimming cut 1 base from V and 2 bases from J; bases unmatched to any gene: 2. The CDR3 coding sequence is TGTGCCAGCAGCTTAGGGGGGGGTCCCTACGAGCAGTACTTC. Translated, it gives CASSLGGGPYEQYF.

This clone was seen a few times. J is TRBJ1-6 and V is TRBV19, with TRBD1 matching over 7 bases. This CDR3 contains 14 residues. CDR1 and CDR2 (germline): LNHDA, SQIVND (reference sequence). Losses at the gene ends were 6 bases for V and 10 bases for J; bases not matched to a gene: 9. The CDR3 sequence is CASSDRVDRSPLHF. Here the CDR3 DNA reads TGTGCCAGTAGCGACAGGGTTGATCGGTCACCCCTCCACTTT.

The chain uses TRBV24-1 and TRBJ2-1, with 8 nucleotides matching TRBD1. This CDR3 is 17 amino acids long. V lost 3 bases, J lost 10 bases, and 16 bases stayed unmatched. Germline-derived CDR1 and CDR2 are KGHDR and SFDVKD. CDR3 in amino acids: CATSDPTPGQDRWEQFF. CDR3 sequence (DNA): TGTGCCACCAGTGATCCGACCCCGGGACAGGACCGATGGGAGCAGTTCTTC.

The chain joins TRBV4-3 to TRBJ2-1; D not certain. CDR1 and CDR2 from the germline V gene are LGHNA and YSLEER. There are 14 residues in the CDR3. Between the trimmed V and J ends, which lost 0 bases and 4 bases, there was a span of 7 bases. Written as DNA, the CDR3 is TGCGCCAGCAGCCAAGAGTCTTTTTACAATGAGCAGTTCTTC. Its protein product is CASSQESFYNEQFF.

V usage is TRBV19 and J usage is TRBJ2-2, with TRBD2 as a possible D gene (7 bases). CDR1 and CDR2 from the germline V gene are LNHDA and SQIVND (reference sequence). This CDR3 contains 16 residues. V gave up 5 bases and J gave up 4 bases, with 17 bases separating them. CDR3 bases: TGTGCCAGTAGTCCTGCGCAGGGGAGGGGCACCGGGGAGCTGTTTTTT. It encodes CASSPAQGRGTGELFF.

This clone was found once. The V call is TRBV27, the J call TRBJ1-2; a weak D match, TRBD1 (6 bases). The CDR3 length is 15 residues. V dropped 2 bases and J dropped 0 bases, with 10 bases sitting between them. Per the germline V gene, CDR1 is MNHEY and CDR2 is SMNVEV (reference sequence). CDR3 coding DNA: TGTGCCAGCAGTTTACAGGGGCGAGCTAACTATGGCTACACCTTC. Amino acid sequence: CASSLQGRANYGYTF.

The CDR3 reads CASTEEGLVYNEQFF. The DNA of the CDR3 is TGTGCCAGCACCGAGGAGGGCCTCGTCTACAATGAGCAGTTCTTC. V usage is TRBV6-5 and J usage is TRBJ2-1, with D tentatively TRBD2 (6 bases). Germline loops: CDR1 MNHEY, CDR2 SVGAGI. The CDR3 contains 15 residues. The germline V and J ends were trimmed by 7 bases and 3 bases, with 16 bases remaining between them.

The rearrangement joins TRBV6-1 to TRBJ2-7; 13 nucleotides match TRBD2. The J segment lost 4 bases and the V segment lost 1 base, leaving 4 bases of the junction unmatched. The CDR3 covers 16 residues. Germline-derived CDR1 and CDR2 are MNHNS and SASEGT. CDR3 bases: TGTGCCAGCAGTGAAGGCACTAGCGGGAGGGGGTACGAGCAGTACTTC. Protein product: CASSEGTSGRGYEQYF.

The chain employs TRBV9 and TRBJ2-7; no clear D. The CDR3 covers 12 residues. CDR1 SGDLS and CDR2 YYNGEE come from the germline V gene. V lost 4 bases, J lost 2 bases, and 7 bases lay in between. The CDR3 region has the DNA TGTGCCAGCAGCTCCCGCGCCTACGAGCAGTACTTC. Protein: CASSSRAYEQYF.

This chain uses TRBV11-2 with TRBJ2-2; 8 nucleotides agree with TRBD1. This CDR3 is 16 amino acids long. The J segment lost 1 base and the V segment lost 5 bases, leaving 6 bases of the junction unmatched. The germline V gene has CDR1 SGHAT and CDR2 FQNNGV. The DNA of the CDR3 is TGTGCCAGCAGCCCGTGGACAGGGCGGAACACCGGGGAGCTGTTTTTT. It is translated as CASSPWTGRNTGELFF. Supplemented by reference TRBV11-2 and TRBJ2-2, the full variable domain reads EAGVAQSPRYKIIEKRQSVAFWCNPISGHATLYWYQQILGQGPKLLIQFQNNGVVDDSQLPKDRFSAERLKGVDSTLKIQPAKLEDSAVYLCASSPWTGRNTGELFFGEGSRLTVL.

The CDR3 sequence is CASSIRTGDMNTEAFF. The CDR3 region has the DNA TGTGCCAGTAGTATCCGGACAGGGGATATGAACACTGAAGCTTTCTTT. This chain uses TRBV19 with TRBJ1-1, with 9 bases lining up with TRBD1. The length of the CDR3 is 16 residues. CDR1 and CDR2 (germline): LNHDA, SQIVND (reference sequence). V dropped 3 bases and J dropped 0; count of bases not matched to a gene: 5. The full variable domain, with the rest looked up from reference TRBV19 and TRBJ1-1, is DGGITQSPKYLFRKEGQNVTLSCEQNLNHDAMYWYRQDPGQGLRLIYYSQIVNDFQKGDIAEGYSVSREKKESFPLTVTSAQKNPTAFYLCASSIRTGDMNTEAFFGQGTRLTVV.

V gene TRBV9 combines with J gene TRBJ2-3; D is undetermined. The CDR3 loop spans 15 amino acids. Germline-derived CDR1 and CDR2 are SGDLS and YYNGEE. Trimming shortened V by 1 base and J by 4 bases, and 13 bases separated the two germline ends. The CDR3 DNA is TGTGCCAGCAGCGTATTTCTAGGAAACTCAGATACGCAGTATTTT. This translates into CASSVFLGNSDTQYF.

CDR3 sequence (DNA): TGCGCCAGCAGCTTGAGGTTTGGCAGGGACTCGAATGGCTACACCTTC. Its translation is CASSLRFGRDSNGYTF. The V gene is TRBV5-1, the J gene TRBJ1-2, with D possibly matching TRBD1 (5 bases). Germline loops: CDR1 SGHRS, CDR2 YFSETQ. CDR3 length: 16 amino acids. The V and J ends lost 1 base and 6 bases respectively, with 19 bases between them.

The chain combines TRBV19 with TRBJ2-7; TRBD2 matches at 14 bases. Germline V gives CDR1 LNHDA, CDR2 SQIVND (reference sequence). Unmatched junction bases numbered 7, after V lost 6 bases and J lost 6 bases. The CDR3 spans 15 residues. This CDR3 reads CASSRTSGRLGEQYF. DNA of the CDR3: TGTGCCAGTAGCAGGACTAGCGGGAGGCTCGGCGAGCAGTACTTC.

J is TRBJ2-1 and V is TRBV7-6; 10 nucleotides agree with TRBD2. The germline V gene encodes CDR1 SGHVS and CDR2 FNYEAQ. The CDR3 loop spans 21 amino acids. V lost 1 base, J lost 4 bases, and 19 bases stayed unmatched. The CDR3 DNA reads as TGTGCCAGCAGCTTAGGTCGTTGGACTAGCGGAGATTTATGGAAGTACAATGAGCAGTTCTTC. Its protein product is CASSLGRWTSGDLWKYNEQFF.